This T cell receptor (beta chain) was captured in a study of radiotherapy plus CTLA-4 blockade in lung cancer. Per the germline V gene, CDR1 is SGHRS and CDR2 is YFSETQ. The CDR3 loop spans 14 amino acids. V gave up 4 bases and J gave up 4 bases; unmatched junction bases: 7. Some clones are missing from TCRdb's copy, which holds only in-frame ones; the method was immunoSEQ multiplex PCR. The sample has around 50,000 clones; less than 90% are singletons. Sequencing used peripheral blood, obtained from a patient treated with radiotherapy plus ipilimumab. The receptor comes from a human donor with non-small cell lung cancer that progressed on radiotherapy plus ipilimumab. Some clones in this sample may be carry-over from other donors' samples. This chain uses TRBV5-1 with TRBJ2-5, with 7 nucleotides matching TRBD2. Written as DNA, the CDR3 is TGCGCCAGCAGCAACGGACTAGAGGGAGAGACCCAGTACTTC. It codes for CASSNGLEGETQYF.